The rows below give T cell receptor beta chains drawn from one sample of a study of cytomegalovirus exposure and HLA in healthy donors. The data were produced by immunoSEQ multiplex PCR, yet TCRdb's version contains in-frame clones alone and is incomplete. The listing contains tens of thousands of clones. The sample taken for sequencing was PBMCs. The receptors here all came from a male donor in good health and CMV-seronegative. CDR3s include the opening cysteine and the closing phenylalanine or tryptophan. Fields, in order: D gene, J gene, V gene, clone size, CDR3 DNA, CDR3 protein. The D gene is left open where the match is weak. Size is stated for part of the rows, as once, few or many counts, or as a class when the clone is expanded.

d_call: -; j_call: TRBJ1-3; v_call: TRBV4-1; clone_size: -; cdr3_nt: TGCGCCAGCAGCCCTAACAGGGCCCGAGGTGGAAACACCATATATTTT; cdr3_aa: CASSPNRARGGNTIYF
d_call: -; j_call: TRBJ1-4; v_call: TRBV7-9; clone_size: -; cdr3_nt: TGTGCCAGCAGCCAAGGTAGCGGTGCAACTAATGAAAAACTGTTTTTT; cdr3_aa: CASSQGSGATNEKLFF
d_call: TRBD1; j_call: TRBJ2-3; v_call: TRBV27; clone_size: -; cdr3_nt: TGTGCCAGCAATCATCCGGACAGGCCGCCTCGGGATACGCAGTATTTT; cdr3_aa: CASNHPDRPPRDTQYF
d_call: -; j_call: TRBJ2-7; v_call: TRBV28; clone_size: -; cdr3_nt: TGTGCCAGCAGGGCTACAGGCGCCTACGAGCAGTACTTC; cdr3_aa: CASRATGAYEQYF
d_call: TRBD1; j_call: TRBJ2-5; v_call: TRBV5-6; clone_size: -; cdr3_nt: TGTGCCAGCAGCTTGGCTGCGGACAGGCGCCAAGAGACCCAGTACTTC; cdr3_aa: CASSLAADRRQETQYF
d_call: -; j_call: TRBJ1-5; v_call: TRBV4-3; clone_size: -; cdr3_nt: TGCGCCAGCAGCCAAGCTTACCCAGGGAGCAATCAGCCCCAGCATTTT; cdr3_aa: CASSQAYPGSNQPQHF
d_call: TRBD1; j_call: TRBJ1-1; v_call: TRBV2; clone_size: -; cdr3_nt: TGTGCCAGCAGAGGACAGGAACGGGATATGAACACTGAAGCTTTCTTT; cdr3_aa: CASRGQERDMNTEAFF
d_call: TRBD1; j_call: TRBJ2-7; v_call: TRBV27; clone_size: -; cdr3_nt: TGTGCCAGCAGCCGACAGGGCACCCACGAGCAGTACTTC; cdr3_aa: CASSRQGTHEQYF
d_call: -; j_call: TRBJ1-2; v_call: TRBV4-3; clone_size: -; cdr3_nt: TGCGCCAGCAGCCAAAATAAAGTCCGGGGCTACACCTTC; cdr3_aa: CASSQNKVRGYTF
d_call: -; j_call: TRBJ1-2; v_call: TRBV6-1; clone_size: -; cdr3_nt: TGTGCCAGCAGTGACGGTGTATTTAACTATGGCTACACCTTC; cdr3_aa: CASSDGVFNYGYTF
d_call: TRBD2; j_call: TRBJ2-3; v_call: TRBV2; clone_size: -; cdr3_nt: TGTGCCAGCAGTACTAGCGGTAGCACAGATACGCAGTATTTT; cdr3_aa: CASSTSGSTDTQYF
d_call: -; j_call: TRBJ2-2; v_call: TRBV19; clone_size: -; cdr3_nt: TGTGCCAGTAGTATCAGCGGAAACCCCTACACCGGGGAGCTGTTTTTT; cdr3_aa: CASSISGNPYTGELFF
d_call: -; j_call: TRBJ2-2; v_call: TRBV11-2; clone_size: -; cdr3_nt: TGTGCCAGCAGCTCCCGGGCGGGGGCGGTCACCGGGGAGCTGTTTTTT; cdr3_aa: CASSSRAGAVTGELFF
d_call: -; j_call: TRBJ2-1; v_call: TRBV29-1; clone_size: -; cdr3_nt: TGCAGCGTTGACAGCTACAATGAGCAGTTCTTC; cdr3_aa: CSVDSYNEQFF
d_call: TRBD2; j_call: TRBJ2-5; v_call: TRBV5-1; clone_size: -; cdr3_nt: TGCGCCAGCAGCTTGATTAGCGGGAGAGGCCAAGAGACCCAGTACTTC; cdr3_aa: CASSLISGRGQETQYF
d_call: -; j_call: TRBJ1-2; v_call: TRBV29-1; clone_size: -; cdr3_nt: TGCAGCGCCCACATCGGGGGCTACACCTTC; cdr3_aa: CSAHIGGYTF
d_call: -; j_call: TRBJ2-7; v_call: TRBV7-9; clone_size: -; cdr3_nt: TGTGCCAGCAGCCCCCCCTTTAGGGGGAAAGTCTACGAGCAGTACTTC; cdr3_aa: CASSPPFRGKVYEQYF
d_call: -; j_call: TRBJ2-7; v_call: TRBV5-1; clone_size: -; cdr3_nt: TGCGCCAGCAGCTTTCAAGAATGGAGGAAAGACGAGCAGTACTTC; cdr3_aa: CASSFQEWRKDEQYF
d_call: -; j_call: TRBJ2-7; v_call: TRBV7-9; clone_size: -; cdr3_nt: TGTGCCAGCAGCCCAGCCCAGGCCTACGAGCAGTACTTC; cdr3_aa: CASSPAQAYEQYF
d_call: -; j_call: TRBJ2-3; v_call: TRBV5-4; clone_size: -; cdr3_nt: TGTGCCAGCAGCTTTGGGCCGCCGGGAGCGGATACGCAGTATTTT; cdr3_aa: CASSFGPPGADTQYF
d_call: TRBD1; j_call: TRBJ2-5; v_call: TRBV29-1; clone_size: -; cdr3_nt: TGCAGCGTTGAAGTGGGGACAGGGATGGAGACCCAGTACTTC; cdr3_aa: CSVEVGTGMETQYF
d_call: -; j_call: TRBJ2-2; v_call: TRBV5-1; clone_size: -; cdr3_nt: TGCGCCAGCAGCTTGGTTACAGGCCCCACCGGGGAGCTGTTTTTT; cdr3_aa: CASSLVTGPTGELFF
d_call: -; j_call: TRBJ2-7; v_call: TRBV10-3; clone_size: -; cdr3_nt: TGTGCCGCCGGGGGACCCCCTCGAGGCTACGAGCAGTACTTC; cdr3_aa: CAAGGPPRGYEQYF
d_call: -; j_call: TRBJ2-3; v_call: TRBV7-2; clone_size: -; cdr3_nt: TGTGCCAGCAGCCCACGCGCCACAGATACGCAGTATTTT; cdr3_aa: CASSPRATDTQYF
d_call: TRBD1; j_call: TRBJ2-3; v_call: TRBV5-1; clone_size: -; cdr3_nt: TGCGCCAGCAGCTTGGGACAGGGGGCTGTTGATACGCAGTATTTT; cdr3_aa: CASSLGQGAVDTQYF
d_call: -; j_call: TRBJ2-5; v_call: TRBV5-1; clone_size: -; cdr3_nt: TGCGCCAGCAGCTTGCTACCGGGACAATTCCAAGAGACCCAGTACTTC; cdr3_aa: CASSLLPGQFQETQYF
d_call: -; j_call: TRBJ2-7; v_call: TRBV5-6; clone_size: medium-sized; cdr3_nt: TGTGCCAGCGATCGTTCGGGATCCTCCTACGAGCAGTACTTC; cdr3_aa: CASDRSGSSYEQYF
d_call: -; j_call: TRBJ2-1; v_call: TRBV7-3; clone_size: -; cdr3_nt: TGTGCCAGCAGCTTACAGGTGGGAGGTGGGTGGGAGCAGTTCTTC; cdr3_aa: CASSLQVGGGWEQFF
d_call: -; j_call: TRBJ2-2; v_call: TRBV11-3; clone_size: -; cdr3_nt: TGTGCCAGCACCTCCTTAGGAGGGGGCTCGGGCACCGGGGAGCTGTTTTTT; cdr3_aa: CASTSLGGGSGTGELFF
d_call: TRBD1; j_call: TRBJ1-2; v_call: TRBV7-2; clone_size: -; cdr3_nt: TGTGCCAGCAGCTTAGGGATCGTAGACAGGGAGGAGCCTGACTTC; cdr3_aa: CASSLGIVDREEPDF
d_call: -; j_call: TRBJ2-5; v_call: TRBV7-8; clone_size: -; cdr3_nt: TGTGCCAGCAGCTTAGTGCCCCGGGGAGCCCGACAAGAGACCCAGTACTTC; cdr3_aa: CASSLVPRGARQETQYF
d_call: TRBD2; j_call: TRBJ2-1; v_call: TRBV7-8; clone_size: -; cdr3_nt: TGTGCCAGCAGCCCGGTAGCGGGGGGACGGGGTGAGCAGTTCTTC; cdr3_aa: CASSPVAGGRGEQFF
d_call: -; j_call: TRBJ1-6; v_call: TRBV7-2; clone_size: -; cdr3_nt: TGTGCCAGCAGCCGCGAGGTTTCACCCCTCCACTTT; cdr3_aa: CASSREVSPLHF
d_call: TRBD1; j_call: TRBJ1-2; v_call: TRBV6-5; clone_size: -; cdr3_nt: TGTGCCAGCAGTTATTCGGTTGGGACAGGGCCCTATGGCTACACCTTC; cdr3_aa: CASSYSVGTGPYGYTF
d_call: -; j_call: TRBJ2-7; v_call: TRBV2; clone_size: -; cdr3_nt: TGTGCCAGCAGTGGTTTACTCTCTGGTTCCTACGAGCAGTACTTC; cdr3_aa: CASSGLLSGSYEQYF
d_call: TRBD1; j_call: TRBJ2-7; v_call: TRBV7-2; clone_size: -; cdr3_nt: TGTGCCAGCAGCCCGACCGGGACAGGAGCCTACGAGCAGTACTTC; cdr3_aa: CASSPTGTGAYEQYF
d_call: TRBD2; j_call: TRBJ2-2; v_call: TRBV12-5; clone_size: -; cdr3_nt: TGTGCTAGTGGTTTGGTGACTAGCGGGATCACCGGGGAGCTGTTTTTT; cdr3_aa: CASGLVTSGITGELFF
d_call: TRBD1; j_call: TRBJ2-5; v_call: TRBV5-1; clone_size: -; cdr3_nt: TGCGCCAGCAGCACCGGACAGGGCCGAGAGACCCAGTACTTC; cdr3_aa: CASSTGQGRETQYF
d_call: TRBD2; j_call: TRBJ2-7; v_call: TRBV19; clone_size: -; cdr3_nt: TGTGCCAGTAGTAGGTCTTTGCGGGGGGCCTACGAGCAGTACTTC; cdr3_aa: CASSRSLRGAYEQYF
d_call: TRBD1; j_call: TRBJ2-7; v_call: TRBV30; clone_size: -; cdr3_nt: TGTGCCGGGAGTACCCCGGGACAGGCCTCCTACGAGCAGTACTTC; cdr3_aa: CAGSTPGQASYEQYF
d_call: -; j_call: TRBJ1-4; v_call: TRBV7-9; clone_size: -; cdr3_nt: TGTGCCAGCAGCTTAGACAGAAATGAAAAACTGTTTTTT; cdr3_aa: CASSLDRNEKLFF
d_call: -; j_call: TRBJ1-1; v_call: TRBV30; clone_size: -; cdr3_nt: TGTGCCTGGAGTCCAACAGCGGCGGAAGATTTCTTT; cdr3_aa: CAWSPTAAEDFF